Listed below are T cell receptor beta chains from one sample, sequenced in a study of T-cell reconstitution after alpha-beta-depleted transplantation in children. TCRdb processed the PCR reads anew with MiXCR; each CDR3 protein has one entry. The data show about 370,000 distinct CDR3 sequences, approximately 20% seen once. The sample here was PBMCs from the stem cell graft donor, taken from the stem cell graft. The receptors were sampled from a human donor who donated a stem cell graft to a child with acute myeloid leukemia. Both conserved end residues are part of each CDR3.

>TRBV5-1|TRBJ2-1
CASSWGPREYEQFF
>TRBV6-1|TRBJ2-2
CATMRDRKNTGELFF
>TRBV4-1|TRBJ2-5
CASSQGYQVRETQYF
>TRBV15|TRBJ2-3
CATSRDRASGRDTQYF
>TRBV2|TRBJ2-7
CASSEERPAYEQYF
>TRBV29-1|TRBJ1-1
CSGNRGANTEAFF
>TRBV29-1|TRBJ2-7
CSVVPRGVNGGFEQYF
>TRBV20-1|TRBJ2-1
CSATQGGNEQFF
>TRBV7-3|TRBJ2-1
CASSPTSGSLSSYNEQFF
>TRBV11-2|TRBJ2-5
CASSLNPLFRGPSQETQYF
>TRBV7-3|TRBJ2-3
CASSSTGIGTDTQYF
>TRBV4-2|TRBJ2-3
CASRAGPRAGGAADTQYF
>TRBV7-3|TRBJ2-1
CASSLSLAGMDEQFF
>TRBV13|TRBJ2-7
CAISLERRASGRGGYEQYF
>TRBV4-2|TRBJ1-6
CASSQVFERGIPLHF
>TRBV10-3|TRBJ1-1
CAISGSYTEAFF
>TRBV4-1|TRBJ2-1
CASSPIFGGSSYNEQFF
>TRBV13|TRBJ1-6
CASSLFEDRGSPLHF
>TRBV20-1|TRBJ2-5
CSALATNQETQYF
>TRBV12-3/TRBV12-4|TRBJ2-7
CASSQAGGYEQYF
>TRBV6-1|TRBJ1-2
CASRAQGGGRGYGYTF
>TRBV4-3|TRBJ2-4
CASSQVWLDKNIQYF
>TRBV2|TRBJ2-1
CASGLRTGRSYNEQFF
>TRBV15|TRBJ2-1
CATSQSTNYNEQFF
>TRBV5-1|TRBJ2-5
CASSGGPPETQYF
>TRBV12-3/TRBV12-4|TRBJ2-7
CASSSLFGAYEQYF
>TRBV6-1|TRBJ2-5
CASSTRTGDETQYF
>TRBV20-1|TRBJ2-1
CSARDWMAGAYNEQFF
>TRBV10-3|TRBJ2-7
CATEGQDYEQYF
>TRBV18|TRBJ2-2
CASSPSEGQTGELFF
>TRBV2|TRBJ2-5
CASSLSAGRFLDF
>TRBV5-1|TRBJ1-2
CASSKDGDYGYTF
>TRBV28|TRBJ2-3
CASSRTGTDNTDTQYF
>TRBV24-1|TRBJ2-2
CATSSREGELFF
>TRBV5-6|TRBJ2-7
CASSLGRVWGEQYF
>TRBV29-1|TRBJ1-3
CSVAGTGQADSGNTIYF
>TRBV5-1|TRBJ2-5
CASSSGRSQETQYF
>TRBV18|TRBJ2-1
CASSESGNEQFF
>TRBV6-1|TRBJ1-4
CASGQQYSTNEKLFF
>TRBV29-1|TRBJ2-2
CSVKGQTNTGELFF
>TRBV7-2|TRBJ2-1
CASSLGGRADEFF
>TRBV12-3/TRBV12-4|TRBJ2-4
CASSFQGGDGIQYF